This is a list of T cell receptor beta chains from one sample in a study of T cell responses to AZD1222 COVID-19 vaccine. The repertoire was sequenced with immunoSEQ multiplex PCR; TCRdb's copy has only in-frame clones and lacks some. The sample records roughly 110,000 clones, roughly 80% being singletons. Material: peripheral blood, obtained on day 0 of AZD1222 vaccination. The receptors shown here come from an adult in good health. CDR3s include the opening cysteine and the closing phenylalanine or tryptophan. The D gene is left open where the match is weak. Some rows mark clone size as missing; the rest say once, few, many or name a class of expanded clone.

J: TRBJ1-3
D: NA
V: TRBV6-5
size: NA
CDR3: CASSYSTGLSGNTIYF
DNA: TGTGCCAGCAGTTACAGCACGGGCTTATCTGGAAACACCATATATTTT

J: TRBJ1-2
D: NA
V: TRBV7-8
size: NA
CDR3: CASSPRRGGYTF
DNA: TGTGCCAGCAGCCCCCGCCGTGGGGGCTACACCTTC

J: TRBJ1-4
D: NA
V: TRBV5-1
size: NA
CDR3: CASSDPRGEGEKLFF
DNA: TGCGCCAGCAGCGACCCCCGAGGGGAGGGTGAAAAACTGTTTTTT

J: TRBJ1-4
D: NA
V: TRBV4-2
size: NA
CDR3: CASSPVGVVEKLFF
DNA: TGTGCCAGCAGCCCTGTAGGGGTTGTGGAAAAACTGTTTTTT

J: TRBJ2-1
D: NA
V: TRBV6-6
size: NA
CDR3: CASRHSNNEQFF
DNA: TGTGCCAGCCGACATTCGAACAATGAGCAGTTCTTC

J: TRBJ2-7
D: NA
V: TRBV2
size: NA
CDR3: CASSALHEQYF
DNA: TGTGCCAGCAGTGCTCTACACGAGCAGTACTTC

J: TRBJ2-6
D: NA
V: TRBV5-1
size: NA
CDR3: CASGQGTGANVLTF
DNA: TGCGCCAGCGGCCAGGGGACTGGGGCCAACGTCCTGACTTTC

J: TRBJ2-3
D: TRBD2
V: TRBV4-2
size: NA
CDR3: CASSQASGGSTDTQYF
DNA: TGTGCCAGCAGCCAAGCGAGCGGGGGCAGCACAGATACGCAGTATTTT

J: TRBJ1-2
D: TRBD1
V: TRBV3-1/TRBV3-2
size: NA
CDR3: CASSRDRAWGYTF
DNA: TGTGCCAGCAGCCGCGACAGGGCCTGGGGCTACACCTTC

J: TRBJ2-3
D: TRBD2
V: TRBV2
size: NA
CDR3: CASEKLAGVDTQYF
DNA: TGTGCCAGCGAGAAACTAGCGGGAGTAGATACGCAGTATTTT

J: TRBJ2-7
D: NA
V: TRBV28
size: NA
CDR3: CASSPAEQGLREQYF
DNA: TGTGCCAGCAGTCCCGCTGAGCAGGGACTGAGGGAGCAGTACTTC

J: TRBJ2-7
D: NA
V: TRBV6-5
size: once
CDR3: CASKPGFGGTYEQYF
DNA: TGTGCCAGCAAGCCCGGGTTCGGAGGAACGTACGAGCAGTACTTC

J: TRBJ2-7
D: NA
V: TRBV5-1
size: NA
CDR3: CASSTSTGDKSYEQYF
DNA: TGCGCCAGCAGCACCTCCACCGGGGACAAGTCCTACGAGCAGTACTTC

J: TRBJ1-6
D: TRBD1
V: TRBV6-5
size: NA
CDR3: CASRRDRWGSPLHF
DNA: TGTGCCAGCAGACGGGACAGGTGGGGGTCACCCCTCCACTTT

J: TRBJ1-1
D: TRBD1
V: TRBV9
size: NA
CDR3: CASSAHRGLTEAFF
DNA: TGTGCCAGCAGCGCACACAGGGGGCTCACTGAAGCTTTCTTT

J: TRBJ2-5
D: TRBD2
V: TRBV24-1
size: few
CDR3: CATSDPTIAGIGLETQYF
DNA: TGTGCCACCAGTGACCCTACAATAGCGGGAATCGGGCTAGAGACCCAGTACTTC

J: TRBJ1-1
D: NA
V: TRBV28
size: few
CDR3: CASAFFTPGTEAFF
DNA: TGTGCCAGCGCTTTTTTTACCCCAGGGACTGAAGCTTTCTTT

J: TRBJ1-5
D: NA
V: TRBV7-8
size: NA
CDR3: CASSPRRGLGFGNQPQHF
DNA: TGTGCCAGCAGCCCCCGACGGGGATTAGGCTTTGGCAATCAGCCCCAGCATTTT

J: TRBJ2-1
D: NA
V: TRBV5-1
size: once
CDR3: CASSFSGERYNEQFF
DNA: TGCGCCAGCAGCTTCTCAGGGGAACGGTACAATGAGCAGTTCTTC

J: TRBJ2-3
D: TRBD2
V: TRBV3-1/TRBV3-2
size: once
CDR3: CASSHLAGSPDTQYF
DNA: TGTGCCAGCAGCCATCTAGCGGGATCCCCAGATACGCAGTATTTT

J: TRBJ1-2
D: NA
V: TRBV19
size: NA
CDR3: CASRSSGTSGGYTF
DNA: TGTGCCAGTAGGTCGTCCGGGACCTCAGGGGGCTACACCTTC

J: TRBJ2-3
D: NA
V: TRBV15
size: NA
CDR3: CATSRVDTDTQYF
DNA: TGTGCCACCAGCAGAGTAGACACAGATACGCAGTATTTT

J: TRBJ2-1
D: NA
V: TRBV12-3/TRBV12-4
size: NA
CDR3: CASRAEDEQFF
DNA: TGTGCCAGCAGAGCAGAGGATGAGCAGTTCTTC

J: TRBJ2-7
D: NA
V: TRBV20-1
size: NA
CDR3: CSALWAEQYF
DNA: TGCAGTGCCCTATGGGCCGAGCAGTACTTC

J: TRBJ1-1
D: NA
V: TRBV14
size: NA
CDR3: CASSQGPQGTEAFF
DNA: TGTGCCAGCAGCCAAGGCCCCCAGGGCACTGAAGCTTTCTTT

J: TRBJ1-2
D: TRBD1
V: TRBV27
size: NA
CDR3: CASSDHRQGRYGYTF
DNA: TGTGCCAGCAGTGATCACCGACAGGGGAGGTATGGCTACACCTTC

J: TRBJ2-7
D: NA
V: TRBV20-1
size: few
CDR3: CSASRPTERQYF
DNA: TGCAGTGCTAGTAGGCCGACTGAACGGCAGTACTTC

J: TRBJ2-1
D: NA
V: TRBV18
size: NA
CDR3: CASSRGGSLQFF
DNA: TGTGCCAGCTCACGGGGGGGCAGCCTGCAGTTCTTC

J: TRBJ2-3
D: NA
V: TRBV7-9
size: once
CDR3: CASSSYTPTTQYF
DNA: TGTGCCAGCAGCTCCTATACTCCTACGACGCAGTATTTT

J: TRBJ1-1
D: NA
V: TRBV18
size: NA
CDR3: CASSSAISTGDTEAFF
DNA: TGTGCCAGCTCAAGCGCAATCTCGACGGGGGACACTGAAGCTTTCTTT

J: TRBJ2-1
D: NA
V: TRBV10-3
size: few
CDR3: CAITGRQGSYNEQFF
DNA: TGTGCCATCACGGGTCGGCAGGGTTCCTACAATGAGCAGTTCTTC

J: TRBJ2-7
D: TRBD2
V: TRBV28
size: NA
CDR3: CASSRPGTSGVYEQYF
DNA: TGTGCCAGCAGTCGACCTGGGACTAGCGGGGTTTACGAGCAGTACTTC

J: TRBJ2-3
D: NA
V: TRBV11-3
size: NA
CDR3: CASSFRRTDTQYF
DNA: TGTGCCAGCAGCTTCCGGCGCACAGATACGCAGTATTTT

J: TRBJ2-3
D: NA
V: TRBV27
size: NA
CDR3: CASTLKPGGERRSTDTQYF
DNA: TGTGCCAGCACCCTCAAACCTGGGGGAGAGCGTAGGAGCACAGATACGCAGTATTTT

J: TRBJ2-7
D: TRBD1
V: TRBV27
size: NA
CDR3: CASSAGDRTYEQYF
DNA: TGTGCCAGCAGTGCCGGGGACAGGACCTACGAGCAGTACTTC

J: TRBJ1-5
D: NA
V: TRBV2
size: NA
CDR3: CASSGTGSDQPQHF
DNA: TGTGCCAGCAGCGGGACCGGGTCCGATCAGCCCCAGCATTTT

J: TRBJ2-7
D: NA
V: TRBV18
size: NA
CDR3: CASSPPSGYEQYF
DNA: TGTGCCAGCTCACCACCGTCAGGCTACGAGCAGTACTTC

J: TRBJ2-7
D: TRBD2
V: TRBV25-1
size: NA
CDR3: CASSESGLAGVDEQYF
DNA: TGTGCCAGCAGTGAATCGGGACTAGCGGGAGTGGACGAGCAGTACTTC

J: TRBJ2-1
D: NA
V: TRBV4-1
size: few
CDR3: CASSPGRLSSYNEQFF
DNA: TGCGCCAGCAGCCCGGGACGGCTGAGCTCCTACAATGAGCAGTTCTTC

J: TRBJ2-3
D: TRBD1
V: TRBV19
size: NA
CDR3: CASSIQGAEDTQYF
DNA: TGTGCCAGTAGTATACAGGGGGCAGAGGATACGCAGTATTTT

J: TRBJ2-1
D: NA
V: TRBV27
size: NA
CDR3: CASSLRGRADNEQFF
DNA: TGTGCCAGCAGTTTAAGGGGCAGGGCCGACAATGAGCAGTTCTTC

J: TRBJ2-7
D: NA
V: TRBV6-5
size: NA
CDR3: CAVSRTGLNSHEQYF
DNA: TGTGCCGTTTCAAGAACGGGCCTTAACTCCCACGAGCAGTACTTC

J: TRBJ2-5
D: NA
V: TRBV12-3/TRBV12-4
size: NA
CDR3: CASSRGSQETQYF
DNA: TGTGCCAGCAGCCGAGGAAGCCAAGAGACCCAGTACTTC

J: TRBJ1-4
D: TRBD1
V: TRBV5-1
size: NA
CDR3: CASSIPGGANEKLFF
DNA: TGCGCCAGCAGCATACCAGGGGGAGCTAATGAAAAACTGTTTTTT

J: TRBJ2-7
D: NA
V: TRBV5-6
size: once
CDR3: CASSFGFQQYF
DNA: TGTGCCAGCAGCTTCGGATTCCAGCAGTACTTC

J: TRBJ2-7
D: NA
V: TRBV7-8
size: NA
CDR3: CASSLAFRDFGYEQYF
DNA: TGTGCCAGCAGCTTAGCGTTCCGGGATTTTGGCTACGAGCAGTACTTC

J: TRBJ1-2
D: NA
V: TRBV3-1/TRBV3-2
size: NA
CDR3: CASSVGHPNYGYTF
DNA: TGTGCCAGCAGCGTCGGGCACCCTAACTATGGCTACACCTTC

J: TRBJ2-7
D: NA
V: TRBV10-3
size: NA
CDR3: CAISEAVQKAQYF
DNA: TGTGCCATCAGTGAGGCTGTCCAGAAGGCGCAGTACTTC

J: TRBJ2-5
D: TRBD1
V: TRBV7-9
size: NA
CDR3: CASSSGQGGVGETQYF
DNA: TGTGCCAGCAGCTCTGGACAGGGGGGCGTCGGAGAGACCCAGTACTTC

J: TRBJ2-3
D: TRBD2
V: TRBV5-6
size: NA
CDR3: CASSLLGLTHVKTPDTQYF
DNA: TGTGCCAGCAGCTTGCTGGGACTAACCCACGTAAAGACACCAGATACGCAGTATTTT

J: TRBJ1-2
D: NA
V: TRBV12-3/TRBV12-4
size: NA
CDR3: CASTGADYGYTF
DNA: TGTGCCTCAACCGGGGCTGACTATGGCTACACCTTC

J: TRBJ1-1
D: NA
V: TRBV9
size: NA
CDR3: CASSPEHWQGMPEAFF
DNA: TGTGCCAGCAGCCCGGAACATTGGCAGGGCATGCCTGAAGCTTTCTTT

J: TRBJ2-7
D: TRBD2
V: TRBV6-2/TRBV6-3
size: NA
CDR3: CASSYQTSGRRPGYEQYF
DNA: TGTGCCAGCAGTTATCAGACTAGCGGGAGACGTCCGGGCTACGAGCAGTACTTC

J: TRBJ1-3
D: NA
V: TRBV7-3
size: few
CDR3: CASSQGFGNTIYF
DNA: TGTGCCAGCAGCCAGGGGTTTGGAAACACCATATATTTT

J: TRBJ2-3
D: TRBD2
V: TRBV3-1/TRBV3-2
size: NA
CDR3: CASSQRLALSTDTQYF
DNA: TGTGCCAGCAGCCAACGACTAGCGCTTAGCACAGATACGCAGTATTTT